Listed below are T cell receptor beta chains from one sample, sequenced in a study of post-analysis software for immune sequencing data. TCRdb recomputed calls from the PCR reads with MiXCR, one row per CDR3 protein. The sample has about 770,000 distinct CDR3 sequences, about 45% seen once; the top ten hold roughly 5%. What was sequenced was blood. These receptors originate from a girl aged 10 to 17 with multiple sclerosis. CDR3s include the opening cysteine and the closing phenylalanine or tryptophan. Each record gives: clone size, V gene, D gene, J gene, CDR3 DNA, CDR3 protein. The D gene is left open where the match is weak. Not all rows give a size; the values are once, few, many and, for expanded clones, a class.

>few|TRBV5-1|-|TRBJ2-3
TGCGCCAGCAGCTTGGGCGAGGCAGATACGCAGTATTTT
CASSLGEADTQYF
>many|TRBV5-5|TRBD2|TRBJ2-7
TGTGCCAGCAGTTTTGGGCTAGCGGGCGAGCAGTACTTC
CASSFGLAGEQYF
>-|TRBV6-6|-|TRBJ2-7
TGTGCCAGCAGTTCTCCGGGCGAGCAGTACTTC
CASSSPGEQYF
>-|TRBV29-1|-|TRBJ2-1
TGCAGCGTCAACGATGACAGGCTATACAATGAGCAGTTCTTC
CSVNDDRLYNEQFF
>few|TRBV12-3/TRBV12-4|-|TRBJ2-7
TGTGCCAGCAGAGAACCGGGCGCCTACGAGCAGTACTTC
CASREPGAYEQYF
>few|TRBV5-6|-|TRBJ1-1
TGTGCCAGCAGCCCCCAGCCCGGACGGAGGGGGACTGAAGCTTTCTTT
CASSPQPGRRGTEAFF
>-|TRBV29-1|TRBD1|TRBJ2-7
TGCAGCGTTGCGACAGGGTTCAACGAGCAGTACTTC
CSVATGFNEQYF
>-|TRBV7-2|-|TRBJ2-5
TGTGCCAGCAGCCCACGATTCACCAAACGGGACCGAGGACGGGAGACCCAGTACTTC
CASSPRFTKRDRGRETQYF
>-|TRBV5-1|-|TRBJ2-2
TGCGCCAGCAGCTTGGCTCCAGTGGAGAACACCGGGGAGCTGTTTTTT
CASSLAPVENTGELFF
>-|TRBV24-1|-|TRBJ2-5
TGTGCCACCAGTGATGGTGGAGGGGATGAGACCCAGTACTTC
CATSDGGGDETQYF
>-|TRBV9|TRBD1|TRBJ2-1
TGTGCCAGCAGCCCGGGAGGGGGACAGGGGTCCTACAATGAGCAGTTCTTC
CASSPGGGQGSYNEQFF
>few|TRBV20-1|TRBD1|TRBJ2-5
TGCAGTGCTAGAGGCGGACAGGGGGCCCCTGAGACCCAGTACTTC
CSARGGQGAPETQYF
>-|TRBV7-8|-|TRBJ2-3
TGTGCCAGCAGCTTAGCAGAGACTAGCACAGATACGCAGTATTTT
CASSLAETSTDTQYF
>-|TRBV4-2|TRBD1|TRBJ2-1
TGTGCCAGCAGCCTGGGACAGGTTAACAATGAGCAGTTCTTC
CASSLGQVNNEQFF
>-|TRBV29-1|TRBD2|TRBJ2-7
TGCAGCGCCAAAAGGGAAGGGGGGGCTAGCGGGACCTACGAGCAGTACTTC
CSAKREGGASGTYEQYF
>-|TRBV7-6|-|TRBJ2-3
TGTGCCAGCAGCATCCGGACTGCCGGCGCAGATACGCAGTATTTT
CASSIRTAGADTQYF
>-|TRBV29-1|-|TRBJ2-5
TGCAGCGCGGGGAGTTACAATGAGCAGTACTTC
CSAGSYNEQYF